A single sample is the source of the 26 T cell receptor beta chains below, sequenced in a study of T cell changes during pregnancy in multiple sclerosis. Clones were sequenced by immunoSEQ multiplex PCR, and TCRdb holds only the in-frame ones, with some missing. Of about 35,000 clones in the sample, approximately 91% were seen once. The sample consisted of CD4+ T cells from peripheral blood mononuclear cells, taken in the second trimester of pregnancy. The receptors shown here come from a female donor with multiple sclerosis, enrolled in a pregnancy study.

The chain uses TRBV10-3 and TRBJ2-1, with TRBD2 matching 9 bases. The CDR3 extends over 16 amino acids. The V gene's germline CDR1 is ENHRY and CDR2 SYGVKD. With 0 bases clipped from V and 6 bases from J, the junction kept 6 bases outside the gene matches. Here the CDR3 DNA reads TGTGCCATCAGTGAGTCAGCGGGGGGCCCTCTCAATGAGCAGTTCTTC. Translated: CAISESAGGPLNEQFF.

The V gene is TRBV5-1, the J gene TRBJ2-2; the match to TRBD2 covers 13 bases. Trimming took 1 base from V and 6 from J; bases not matched to a gene: 9. The length of the CDR3 is 18 residues. Per the germline V gene, CDR1 is SGHRS and CDR2 is YFSETQ. CDR3 nucleotide sequence: TGCGCCAGCAGCTTGACCTCAACGACTAGCGGGGGGTCCGGGGAGCTGTTTTTT. Protein: CASSLTSTTSGGSGELFF.

CDR3 sequence: CASSPTTSGRDLAQYF. The CDR3, as DNA: TGTGCCAGCAGCCCAACGACTAGCGGGAGGGATTTGGCCCAGTACTTC. The chain has TRBV7-9 and TRBJ2-5, with 14 bases matching TRBD2. Germline V gives CDR1 SEHNR, CDR2 FQNEAQ (reference sequence). Unmatched junction bases numbered 11, after V lost 5 bases and J lost 9 bases. The CDR3 covers 16 residues. Variable domain in full (rest from reference TRBV7-9 and TRBJ2-5): DTGVSQNPRHKITKRGQNVTFRCDPISEHNRLYWYRQTLGQGPEFLTYFQNEAQLEKSRLLSDRFSAERPKGSFSTLEIQRTEQGDSAMYLCASSPTTSGRDLAQYFGPGTRLLVL.

The rearrangement links TRBV7-9 to TRBJ1-1; 8 nucleotides line up with TRBD1. CDR1 SEHNR and CDR2 FQNEAQ come from the germline V gene (reference sequence). There are 15 residues in the CDR3. V shed 7 bases, J shed 4 bases, and the junction held 11 bases outside the gene matches. The CDR3 DNA is TGTGCCAGCACCCCCCAGGGGGCGGAGGGCACTGAAGCTTTCTTT. Translated, it gives CASTPQGAEGTEAFF.

The chain has TRBV29-1 and TRBJ1-2; no clear D gene. From germline, CDR1 is SQVTM and CDR2 ANQGSEA. This CDR3 region has 12 residues. The V end was cut by 3 bases, the J end by 8 bases, with 13 bases between. The DNA of the CDR3 is TGCAGCGTTGATAACGCAGGTCGGGGCTACACCTTC. As protein: CSVDNAGRGYTF.

The rearrangement links TRBV9 to TRBJ1-2, with D perhaps matching TRBD1 (6 bases). Germline assignment: CDR1 SGDLS and CDR2 YYNGEE. This CDR3 has 14 amino acids. V shed 2 bases and J shed 7 bases, with 15 bases lying between them. CDR3 DNA: TGTGCCAGCAGCGTGGACAGACTTTTCTCTGGCTACACCTTC. Residues: CASSVDRLFSGYTF.

The rearrangement links TRBV7-3 to TRBJ2-5; TRBD2 might be the D (6 bases). CDR1 and CDR2 from the germline V gene are SGHTA and FQGTGA. CDR3 length: 15 amino acids. Between the trimmed V and J ends, which lost 0 bases and 5 bases, there was a span of 13 bases. CDR3 sequence: CASSLTAGIGETQYF. In DNA form, the CDR3 reads TGTGCCAGCAGCTTAACGGCGGGAATCGGTGAGACCCAGTACTTC.

The chain employs TRBV7-2 and TRBJ1-1; the D gene is possibly TRBD1 (6 bases). The CDR3 length is 14 residues. V gave up 4 bases and J gave up 10 bases, with 19 bases separating them. The germline gives CDR1 SGHTA, CDR2 FQGNSA. The CDR3 DNA reads TGTGCCAGCAGCTCCCAACCGCAGGGACATGGAGCTTTCTTT. Translated: CASSSQPQGHGAFF.

The chain carries TRBV27 and TRBJ1-2, with D unclear. Germline V gene sequence: CDR1 MNHEY, CDR2 SMNVEV (reference sequence). CDR3 size: 14 residues. The V and J ends lost 6 bases and 1 base respectively, with 12 bases between them. The CDR3 region has the DNA TGTGCCAGCAGCCGGAGGGAACTTAACTATGGCTACACCTTC. Translating it yields CASSRRELNYGYTF.

CDR3 sequence (DNA): TGTGCCAGCTCACCAGGGGTAGCGGCGGATACGCAGTATTTT. The encoded protein is CASSPGVAADTQYF. The rearrangement joins TRBV18 to TRBJ2-3, with D possibly being TRBD2 (6 bases). CDR1 and CDR2 from the germline V gene are KGHSH and LQKENI. CDR3 length: 14 amino acids. V lost 2 bases and J 6 bases, leaving 12 bases between the germline ends.

V is TRBV29-1 and J is TRBJ1-1; no clear D gene. In germline, CDR1 is SQVTM, CDR2 ANQGSEA. Trimming removed 4 bases from V and 3 bases from J, with 9 bases in between. The CDR3 is made up of 12 amino acids. CDR3 bases: TGCAGCGTTGGCTGGGCCCACACTGAAGCTTTCTTT. Translation: CSVGWAHTEAFF. The full variable domain, in which reference TRBV29-1 and TRBJ1-1 provide the parts outside the CDR3, is SAVISQKPSRDICQRGTSLTIQCQVDSQVTMMFWYRQQPGQSLTLIATANQGSEATYESGFVIDKFPISRPNLTFSTLTVSNMSPEDSSIYLCSVGWAHTEAFFGQGTRLTVV.

The gene calls are TRBV7-2 and TRBJ1-1; D unclear. Germline V gene sequence: CDR1 SGHTA, CDR2 FQGNSA. The V and J ends lost 1 base and 3 bases respectively, with 6 bases between them. The CDR3 length is 13 residues. As DNA, the CDR3 is TGTGCCAGCAGCTTAGGCGGGGACACTGAAGCTTTCTTT. It codes for CASSLGGDTEAFF. Drawing the rest from reference TRBV7-2 and TRBJ1-1, the complete variable domain is GAGVSQSPSNKVTEKGKDVELRCDPISGHTALYWYRQSLGQGLEFLIYFQGNSAPDKSGLPSDRFSAERTGGSVSTLTIQRTQQEDSAVYLCASSLGGDTEAFFGQGTRLTVV.

The rearrangement uses TRBV10-3 and TRBJ2-5; D may be TRBD2 (5 bases). The CDR3 is made up of 14 amino acids. Trimming left V 9 bases short and J 1 base short, with 15 bases between. In germline, CDR1 is ENHRY, CDR2 SYGVKD. This CDR3 reads CAIRRENSQETQYF. In nucleotides, the CDR3 is TGTGCCATACGCCGGGAAAACTCCCAAGAGACCCAGTACTTC.

This clone was recorded a few times. CDR3 sequence: CASSYSGETQYF. The CDR3 region has the DNA TGTGCCAGCAGTTACTCGGGCGAGACCCAGTACTTC. This chain joins TRBV6-5 and TRBJ2-5; D gene unclear. CDR1 and CDR2 (germline): MNHEY, SVGAGI. V lost 0 bases and J lost 5, with 4 bases in between. This CDR3 is 12 amino acids long.

This chain links TRBV18 with TRBJ1-2; a possible D gene is TRBD1 (5 bases). CDR3 size: 16 residues. Germline V gene sequence: CDR1 KGHSH, CDR2 LQKENI. V gave up 5 bases and J gave up 1 base, with 17 bases separating them. The DNA of the CDR3 is TGTGCCAGCTCAGCGCCGGCAGGGAAGGGTAACTATGGCTACACCTTC. Residues: CASSAPAGKGNYGYTF.

This clone occurred once. The rearrangement uses TRBV29-1 and TRBJ2-1, with D tentatively TRBD2 (5 bases). Trimming stripped 2 bases from V and 8 bases from J, with 13 bases between. This CDR3 contains 13 residues. Per germline, CDR1 SQVTM and CDR2 ANQGSEA. The CDR3 loop reads CSVEPAERDEQFF. In nucleotides, the CDR3 is TGCAGCGTTGAACCGGCTGAGAGGGATGAGCAGTTCTTC.

This sequence joins TRBV9 and TRBJ1-1; D possibly corresponds to TRBD1 (6 bases). Germline CDR1 SGDLS, CDR2 YYNGEE. The CDR3 is made up of 17 amino acids. V lost 4 bases and J lost 7, with 26 bases in between. The CDR3 is CASSFEGVRGATVEAFF. CDR3 coding DNA: TGTGCCAGCAGCTTCGAGGGAGTACGGGGGGCGACGGTTGAAGCTTTCTTT. The whole variable domain, remainder taken from reference TRBV9 and TRBJ1-1, is DSGVTQTPKHLITATGQRVTLRCSPRSGDLSVYWYQQSLDQGLQFLIQYYNGEERAKGNILERFSAQQFPDLHSELNLSSLELGDSALYFCASSFEGVRGATVEAFFGQGTRLTVV.

The chain couples TRBV12-5 to TRBJ2-6; D not certain. CDR1 and CDR2 from the germline V gene are LGHNT and FRNRAP. The CDR3 runs 13 residues. The germline V and J ends were trimmed by 6 bases and 1 base, with 4 bases remaining between them. The CDR3 bases are TGTGCTAGTGGAGCGTCTGGGGCCAACGTCCTGACTTTC. It codes for CASGASGANVLTF.

The chain combines TRBV19 with TRBJ2-5; possibly TRBD2 for D (6 bases). This CDR3 is 14 amino acids long. Trimming took 4 bases from V and 5 from J, leaving 14 bases between them. CDR1 and CDR2 (germline): LNHDA, SQIVND (reference sequence). CDR3 protein: CASSRPGVRETQYF. The CDR3 DNA follows: TGTGCCAGTAGTAGGCCGGGGGTAAGGGAGACCCAGTACTTC.

The J gene is TRBJ1-2, the V gene TRBV7-8; 9 nucleotides line up with TRBD1. The CDR3 runs to 14 residues. V dropped 5 bases and J dropped 8; count of bases not matched to a gene: 9. The germline V gene has CDR1 SGHVS and CDR2 FQNEAQ. This CDR3 reads CASSTLQGADGYTF. For the CDR3, the DNA is TGTGCCAGCAGCACTCTACAGGGGGCGGACGGCTACACCTTC.

The chain uses TRBV5-6 and TRBJ1-2, with D possibly TRBD1 on 5 matching bases. Germline loops: CDR1 SGHDT, CDR2 YYEEEE. The CDR3 runs to 13 residues. V was pared by 4 bases and J by 7 bases, with 14 bases between. CDR3 residues: CASSEDIALGYTF. CDR3 bases: TGTGCCAGCAGCGAGGACATCGCGCTTGGCTACACCTTC.

The V gene is TRBV14, the J gene TRBJ2-5, with D unresolved. The CDR3 has 14 residues. Germline CDR1 and CDR2: SGHDN and FVKESK. The germline V and J ends were trimmed by 5 bases and 2 bases, with 12 bases remaining between them. The CDR3 spells CASSFHVAQETQYF. In DNA, the CDR3 is TGTGCCAGCAGCTTCCATGTAGCTCAAGAGACCCAGTACTTC.

The V gene is TRBV7-8, the J gene TRBJ1-1; 10 positions agree with TRBD1. The V and J ends lost 4 bases and 5 bases, in that order; junction bases with no gene match: 10. CDR3 length equals 16 residues. The germline V gene has CDR1 SGHVS and CDR2 FQNEAQ. In DNA form, the CDR3 reads TGTGCCAGCAGCTCGACCGGGACAGGGGATCGAACTGAAGCTTTCTTT. It codes for CASSSTGTGDRTEAFF.

The chain couples TRBV18 to TRBJ2-7; 11 nucleotides match TRBD1. Trimming took 2 bases from V and 5 from J; bases not matched to a gene: 5. Germline loops: CDR1 KGHSH, CDR2 LQKENI. This CDR3 has 15 amino acids. This CDR3 reads CASSPVGTGGHEQYF. CDR3 DNA: TGTGCCAGCTCACCAGTAGGGACAGGGGGTCACGAGCAGTACTTC.

The gene calls are TRBV11-3 and TRBJ2-5; possibly TRBD2 for D (5 bases). Trimming took 5 bases from V and 2 from J, leaving 9 bases between them. The CDR3 is 13 amino acids. Germline CDR1 and CDR2: SGHNT and YENEEA. The CDR3 sequence is CASSVGEQETQYF. The DNA of the CDR3 is TGTGCCAGCAGCGTGGGAGAGCAAGAGACCCAGTACTTC.

The J gene is TRBJ2-5, the V gene TRBV5-1, with D maybe TRBD1 (5 bases). The length of the CDR3 is 16 residues. Trimming removed 4 bases at V and 4 bases at J, with 20 bases between. CDR1 and CDR2 from the germline V gene are SGHRS and YFSETQ. Here the CDR3 DNA reads TGCGCCAGCAGCACCCCACAGTTACTAAGGGGAGAGACCCAGTACTTC. This codes for CASSTPQLLRGETQYF.